The 13 T cell receptor beta chains reported below all come from one sample, sequenced in a study of cytomegalovirus exposure and HLA in healthy donors (dated by TCRdb to 2016 to 2017). The library was generated by the immunoSEQ multiplex PCR assay. The multiplex PCR relied on a mix of 60 forward primers for TCR Vbeta segments and 13 reverse primers for TCR Jbeta segments. As stored in TCRdb, this immuneACCESS dataset retains in-frame rearrangements with V and J assigned. A fraction of the clones does not appear; measured against another copy, unresolved V genes explain less than half of the discrepancy, and the remainder lacks a known reason. This sample has 170,000 or so clones in its table, and under 80% of those were observed once. Around 1.5% of the sample rests with the top ten. The sequenced sample was PBMCs. These receptor sequences come from a woman in her twenties or thirties in good health and CMV-seronegative.

This clone was seen just once. The rearrangement joins TRBV19 to TRBJ1-2; a weak D match, TRBD1 (5 bases). V was clipped by 2 bases and J by 1 base, with 8 bases between them. CDR1 LNHDA and CDR2 SQIVND come from the germline V gene (reference sequence). This CDR3 has 14 residues. CDR3 DNA: TGTGCCAGTAGTATACAAGGGGTTAACTATGGCTACACCTTC. Translation gives CASSIQGVNYGYTF.

The chain links TRBV9 to TRBJ1-1; D not resolved. CDR1 is SGDLS, CDR2 YYNGEE, per germline. The V end lost 0 bases, the J end lost 3 bases, and 6 bases lay between the germline ends. CDR3 size: 13 residues. The CDR3 DNA reads as TGTGCCAGCAGCGTAGTGGAGGACACTGAAGCTTTCTTT. Its translation: CASSVVEDTEAFF.

The CDR3 sequence is CASSSGLAGADTQYF. CDR3 DNA sequence: TGCGCCAGCAGCTCAGGACTAGCGGGGGCAGATACGCAGTATTTT. The V gene is TRBV5-1, the J gene TRBJ2-3, with TRBD2 matching 13 bases. The CDR3 covers 15 residues. V shed 3 bases, J shed 4 bases, and the junction held 2 bases outside the gene matches. From germline, CDR1 is SGHRS and CDR2 YFSETQ.

In DNA, the CDR3 is TGCGCCAACCCTCGGGACAGGGGGCGTGTAGCTTTCTTT. Its translation is CANPRDRGRVAFF. The chain combines TRBV23-1 with TRBJ1-1; 12 bases align to TRBD1. TRBV23-1 is an open reading frame whose function is uncertain. This CDR3 region has 13 residues. With 10 bases clipped from V and 10 bases from J, the junction kept 10 bases outside the gene matches.

This chain uses TRBV11-3 with TRBJ2-1; 8 bases map to TRBD2. Germline V gene data show CDR1 as SGHNT and CDR2 as YENEEA. The ends lost 2 bases at V and 4 bases at J; junction bases unmatched: 7. CDR3 size: 16 residues. Here the CDR3 reads CASSLSSGWGYNEQFF. DNA of the CDR3: TGTGCCAGCAGCTTATCTAGCGGGTGGGGGTACAATGAGCAGTTCTTC.

The chain links TRBV27 to TRBJ1-2, with D maybe TRBD1 (6 bases). Germline CDR1 reads MNHEY; CDR2 reads SMNVEV (reference sequence). The length of the CDR3 is 20 residues. The V gene lost 1 base and the J gene lost 4 bases, with 28 bases spanning the gap. Here the CDR3 reads CASSLFRSGGRGDRTYGYTF. DNA for the CDR3: TGTGCCAGCAGTTTATTTCGGTCGGGGGGGCGGGGCGATAGAACCTATGGCTACACCTTC.

The chain employs TRBV18 and TRBJ2-7; 7 bases agree with TRBD1. The CDR3 spans 11 residues. Unmatched junction bases numbered 1, after V lost 2 bases and J lost 9 bases. Germline lookup yields CDR1 KGHSH and CDR2 LQKENI. DNA for the CDR3: TGTGCCAGCTCACCAGGACAGGTGCAGTACTTC. Protein: CASSPGQVQYF.

This clone appeared a single time. The chain couples TRBV15 to TRBJ1-5; D might be TRBD1 (5 bases). CDR1 LNHNV and CDR2 YYDKDF come from the germline V gene (reference sequence). V was clipped by 3 bases and J by 8 bases, with 14 bases between them. The CDR3 is 14 residues long. The CDR3 is CATSRRTGPEPQHF. For the CDR3, the DNA is TGTGCCACCAGCAGGCGAACAGGACCGGAGCCCCAGCATTTT.

The rearrangement joins TRBV9 to TRBJ2-1; 11 nucleotides agree with TRBD2. V dropped 7 bases and J dropped 9; count of bases not matched to a gene: 9. Looked up from germline, CDR1 is SGDLS and CDR2 is YYNGEE. CDR3 size: 14 residues. The CDR3 loop reads CASSYLAGGPEQFF. Written as DNA, the CDR3 is TGTGCCAGCTCCTACTTAGCGGGGGGGCCTGAGCAGTTCTTC.

With regard to this clone: The junction departs from germline at one end; a sequencing error may be responsible. As DNA, the CDR3 is TGTGCCAGCAGCCCTAGGGCTACTGGGGCCAACGGCCTGACTTTC. Its protein is CASSPRATGANGLTF. The V and J genes are TRBV4-2 and TRBJ2-6, with D possibly matching TRBD1 (5 bases). Germline values: CDR1 LGHNA, CDR2 YNFKEQ. The CDR3 spans 15 residues.

The chain couples TRBV20-1 to TRBJ1-1; D is ambiguous. The CDR3 contains 11 residues. Between the trimmed V and J ends, which lost 4 bases and 0 bases, there was a span of 3 bases. Germline CDR1 DFQATT, CDR2 SNEGSKA (reference sequence). The CDR3: CSAIMNTEAFF. CDR3 sequence (DNA): TGCAGTGCTATTATGAACACTGAAGCTTTCTTT.

This clone showed up just a few times. This chain links TRBV5-1 with TRBJ2-2, with TRBD1 matching over 7 bases. J gave up 1 base and V 0 bases, and 6 bases lay outside the gene matches. The CDR3 has 17 residues. In germline, CDR1 is SGHRS, CDR2 YFSETQ. The CDR3 here is CASSLAPDRMNTGELFF. In DNA, the CDR3 is TGCGCCAGCAGCTTGGCCCCGGACAGGATGAACACCGGGGAGCTGTTTTTT.

Notes on this clone: The same CDR3 arises from other DNA sequences in this sample as well. The V gene is TRBV2, the J gene TRBJ1-1, with D perhaps TRBD1 (6 bases). The length of the CDR3 is 14 residues. V shed 6 bases and J shed 2 bases, with 13 bases lying between them. Germline V gene data show CDR1 as SNHLY and CDR2 as FYNNEI. This chain's CDR3 is CASSVLQGNTEAFF. For the CDR3, the DNA is TGTGCCAGCAGCGTCTTACAGGGTAACACTGAAGCTTTCTTT.